The 11 T cell receptor beta chains below come from one sample, sequenced in a study of breast tumors, draining lymph nodes, adjacent tissues (dated by TCRdb to 2016 to 2017). Receptors were amplified or captured by multiplex PCR. The run used an Illumina HiSeq 2000. TCRdb itself trimmed the public reads at Q25 with fastp, ran MiXCR and retained productive beta chains. Identical CDR3 protein sequences are pooled into one entry, listed with their most common genes and DNA. For this sample the table gives about 150,000 distinct CDR3 sequences, of which roughly 33% were detected only once. Approximately 2.2% of the sample belongs to the ten largest clones. The axillary draining lymph nodes of breast cancer patients were the source of the lymph node samples. The sequenced sample consisted of axillary lymph node tissue. These receptors were collected from a female donor with breast cancer. Some clones in this sample may be carry-over from other donors' samples.

CDR3 DNA: TGCAGCGTTGACTACAGGGGGACCTACAATGAGCAGTTCTTC. Amino acid sequence: CSVDYRGTYNEQFF. The chain employs TRBV29-1 and TRBJ2-1, with 8 bases lining up with TRBD1. The J segment lost 2 bases and the V segment lost 3 bases, leaving 3 bases of the junction unmatched. Germline V gene lookup returns CDR1 SQVTM and CDR2 ANQGSEA. This CDR3 is built from 14 residues.

The CDR3 here is CASSPRGVLETQYF. In nucleotides, the CDR3 is TGTGCCAGCAGCCCAAGGGGGGTCCTAGAGACCCAGTACTTC. J is TRBJ2-5 and V is TRBV7-2, with D perhaps given as TRBD1 or TRBD2 (6 bases each). Deletions cut 5 bases from V and 4 bases from J, with 14 bases between. Germline V CDR1 and CDR2: SGHTA, FQGNSA. The CDR3 loop spans 14 amino acids.

This clonotype has a single count. V usage is TRBV7-9 and J usage is TRBJ2-5; 11 bases are a match to TRBD2. Trimming cost V 2 bases and J 4 bases; bases outside gene matches: 18. This CDR3 spans 20 amino acids. The germline V gene has CDR1 SEHNR and CDR2 FQNEAQ (reference sequence). CDR3 sequence reads: CASSLHTELLGLAGGETQYF. For the CDR3, the DNA is TGTGCCAGCAGCTTACATACGGAGCTACTGGGGCTAGCGGGAGGAGAGACCCAGTACTTC.

In this sample, this clonotype turned up many times. The V call is TRBV10-2, the J call TRBJ2-7; 7 nucleotides agree with TRBD1. The CDR3 runs 14 residues. After removal of 4 bases from V and 2 bases from J, the junction contained 5 bases not matched to a gene. CDR1 is WSHSY, CDR2 SAAADI, per germline. The CDR3 DNA reads as TGCGCCAGCAGTGGTCCTGGACAGGCCTACGAGCAGTACTTC. This codes for CASSGPGQAYEQYF.

The V and J genes are TRBV24-1 and TRBJ2-7, with D possibly TRBD1 on 5 matching bases. CDR3 length: 16 residues. V was cut by 3 bases and J by 2 bases, with 16 bases left in between. Per the germline V gene, CDR1 is KGHDR and CDR2 is SFDVKD. The CDR3 nucleotides read TGTGCCACCAGTGATCACGCGACAGTAAAAACCTACGAGCAGTACTTC. This sequence encodes CATSDHATVKTYEQYF.

This clonotype was counted at least ten times. The J gene is TRBJ2-7, the V gene TRBV12-3 or TRBV12-4; 9 positions agree with TRBD1. V gave up 3 bases and J gave up 2 bases; unmatched junction bases: 11. The CDR3 extends over 17 amino acids. The CDR3 bases are TGTGCCAGCAGTTTCACCCTTGGGACAGGGCATCCCTACGAGCAGTACTTC. Translating it yields CASSFTLGTGHPYEQYF.

The chain combines TRBV27 with TRBJ2-5, with TRBD2 matching over 8 bases. Germline V gene lookup returns CDR1 MNHEY and CDR2 SMNVEV (reference sequence). This CDR3 comprises 14 residues. V gave up 3 bases and J gave up 5 bases; unmatched junction bases: 5. The CDR3 nucleotides are TGTGCCAGCAGTTTCCGCGGGGGGCGGGAGACCCAGTACTTC. Translated, it gives CASSFRGGRETQYF.

This clonotype was counted ten times or more. The rearrangement joins TRBV20-1 to TRBJ2-3; 7 bases align to TRBD2. The V gene end was trimmed by 6 bases and the J gene end by 1 base; junction bases not matched to a gene: 4. Germline CDR1 and CDR2: DFQATT and SNEGSKA (reference sequence). This CDR3 region has 13 residues. DNA for the CDR3: TGCAGTGCCTGGGGGGGGGGCACAGATACGCAGTATTTT. This encodes CSAWGGGTDTQYF.

This clonotype was recorded at least ten times. The V call is TRBV18, the J call TRBJ1-2; D may be TRBD1 (5 bases). The germline V and J ends were trimmed by 1 base and 5 bases, with 8 bases remaining between them. The germline V gene has CDR1 KGHSH and CDR2 LQKENI. This CDR3 region has 13 residues. CDR3 region: CASSPRRDYGYTF. In nucleotides, the CDR3 is TGTGCCAGCTCACCACGCAGGGATTATGGCTACACCTTC. The full variable domain, rest sourced from reference TRBV18 and TRBJ1-2, is NAGVMQNPRHLVRRRGQEARLRCSPMKGHSHVYWYRQLPEEGLKFMVYLQKENIIDESGMPKERFSAEFPKEGPSILRIQQVVRGDSAAYFCASSPRRDYGYTFGSGTRLTVV.

This clonotype has at least ten counts. This rearrangement joins TRBV28 to TRBJ1-2; D unresolved. The V and J ends lost 3 bases and 4 bases respectively, with 3 bases between them. The CDR3 runs to 11 residues. Germline values: CDR1 MDHEN, CDR2 SYDVKM. The CDR3 loop is CASSFTYGYTF. Here the CDR3 DNA reads TGTGCCAGCAGTTTCACCTATGGCTACACCTTC.

This clonotype was observed many times. This chain connects TRBV29-1 to TRBJ1-2; D is undetermined. From germline, CDR1 is SQVTM and CDR2 ANQGSEA. The CDR3 is made up of 14 amino acids. Trimming pared 4 bases from V and 0 bases from J, leaving 12 bases between. The CDR3 is CSVGGDKSNYGYTF. CDR3 DNA sequence: TGCAGCGTTGGGGGTGACAAGTCTAACTATGGCTACACCTTC.